Below, 18 T cell receptor beta chains from the same sample are listed, as sequenced in a study of blood T cell repertoires in COVID-19. Libraries were prepared by immunoSEQ multiplex PCR; TCRdb keeps only in-frame clonotypes and omits some of them. The sample shows about 60,000 clones, 88% of them seen only once. The sample taken for sequencing was peripheral blood. Source of these receptors: a man aged 55 to 70 with acute or convalescent COVID-19.

The chain has TRBV25-1 and TRBJ1-5, with TRBD1 identical over 8 bases. V shed 6 bases and J 5 bases; nucleotides not matched to a gene: 15. The CDR3 runs to 17 residues. The V gene's germline CDR1 is MGHDK and CDR2 SYGVNS. CDR3 DNA: TGTGCCAGCAGAATAGCCTACCCGACAGGGGAGGATCAGCCCCAGCATTTT. Translated, it gives CASRIAYPTGEDQPQHF.

The V gene is TRBV6-5, the J gene TRBJ2-2; possible D gene TRBD2, 5 bases. The CDR3 runs 12 residues. V shed 11 bases and J shed 6 bases, with 13 bases lying between them. Per germline, CDR1 MNHEY and CDR2 SVGAGI. CDR3 bases: TGTGCCGCTCAGAGGGCCCCCGGGGAGCTGTTTTTT. Translation gives CAAQRAPGELFF.

V usage is TRBV19 and J usage is TRBJ2-7, with 11 bases matching TRBD2. Germline V gene sequence: CDR1 LNHDA, CDR2 SQIVND (reference sequence). CDR3 length equals 16 residues. Germline trimming cut 0 bases from V and 2 bases from J; bases unmatched to any gene: 3. CDR3 bases: TGTGCCAGTAGTATAGAGCCGGGACTAGCGGCCTACGAGCAGTACTTC. Translation: CASSIEPGLAAYEQYF.

This sequence joins TRBV3-1 (or the pseudogene TRBV3-2) and TRBJ2-7, with 8 bases that match TRBD1. There are 13 residues in the CDR3. Looked up from germline, CDR1 is LGHDT and CDR2 is YNNKEL (reference sequence). V trimming: 3 bases; J trimming: 6 bases; junction bases outside the gene matches: 4. CDR3 bases: TGTGCCAGCAGCCACCGACAGGGGCCCGAGCAGTACTTC. Its translation is CASSHRQGPEQYF.

J is TRBJ2-1 and V is TRBV5-1; the match to TRBD1 covers 10 bases. There are 14 residues in the CDR3. V lost 0 bases, J lost 10 bases, and 4 bases stayed unmatched. Germline V CDR1 and CDR2: SGHRS, YFSETQ. CDR3 loop: CASSLAGQGWEQFF. In DNA form, the CDR3 reads TGCGCCAGCAGCTTGGCGGGACAGGGGTGGGAGCAGTTCTTC.

J is TRBJ2-7 and V is TRBV9; tentative D call: TRBD1 (6 bases). V was cut by 0 bases and J by 2 bases, with 12 bases left in between. The CDR3 loop spans 15 amino acids. Germline assignment: CDR1 SGDLS and CDR2 YYNGEE. The CDR3 bases are TGTGCCAGCAGCGTAGGCAGGGGCAATGCCTACGAGCAGTACTTC. Encoded protein: CASSVGRGNAYEQYF.

This chain uses TRBV10-3 with TRBJ2-3; 7 positions match TRBD2. The CDR3 totals 15 residues. Germline V CDR1 and CDR2: ENHRY, SYGVKD. The V gene end was trimmed by 4 bases and the J gene end by 3 bases; junction bases not matched to a gene: 7. The CDR3 coding sequence is TGTGCCATCAGTGGAGGCGGGAGTAGTACAGATACGCAGTATTTT. It specifies CAISGGGSSTDTQYF.

This chain links TRBV5-1 with TRBJ2-5; 8 bases align to TRBD1. CDR1 is SGHRS and CDR2 is YFSETQ in the germline V gene. The ends lost 7 bases at V and 5 bases at J; junction bases unmatched: 7. The CDR3 extends over 13 amino acids. The CDR3 bases are TGCGCCAGCCGGGGACAGGTGGGGGAGACCCAGTACTTC. This codes for CASRGQVGETQYF.

The CDR3 region has the DNA TGTGCCAGCAGCCTGGGGACAGGTGGACCCAACGAGCAGTACTTC. Residues: CASSLGTGGPNEQYF. V usage is TRBV7-9 and J usage is TRBJ2-7; TRBD1 matches 8 bases. V trimming: 5 bases; J trimming: 5 bases; junction bases outside the gene matches: 11. The CDR3 runs to 15 residues. Germline CDR1 is SEHNR and CDR2 is FQNEAQ (reference sequence).

The rearrangement links TRBV6-1 to TRBJ1-6; D may be TRBD1 (5 bases). Germline values: CDR1 MNHNS, CDR2 SASEGT. V was cut by 1 base and J by 13 bases, with 14 bases left in between. The CDR3 spans 14 residues. The CDR3 DNA reads as TGTGCCAGCAGTGAAGGCATCTTCGGGACTCCCCTCCACTTT. Protein sequence: CASSEGIFGTPLHF.

This clone was observed a few times. CDR3 in DNA: TGTGCCAGCAGCTTAGACGGGACAGGCGGGCAGACCCAGTACTTC. Its protein product is CASSLDGTGGQTQYF. The chain recombines TRBV7-3 with TRBJ2-5; TRBD1 matches at 8 bases. V gave up 2 bases and J gave up 6 bases; unmatched junction bases: 8. Germline-derived CDR1 and CDR2 are SGHTA and FQGTGA. The CDR3 sequence is 15 residues long.

The chain has TRBV6-1 and TRBJ1-2, with D tentatively TRBD1 (5 bases). The germline V gene has CDR1 MNHNS and CDR2 SASEGT. V dropped 2 bases and J dropped 4 bases, with 14 bases sitting between them. This CDR3 is built from 15 residues. The CDR3 region has the DNA TGTGCCAGCAGTGAAATGGGGGGTTACGTCTATGGCTACACCTTC. Encoded protein: CASSEMGGYVYGYTF.

The V call is TRBV6-5, the J call TRBJ2-7; tentatively, D is TRBD2 (6 bases). Germline CDR1 MNHEY, CDR2 SVGAGI. The CDR3 has 14 amino acids. V dropped 6 bases and J dropped 4 bases, with 16 bases sitting between them. The DNA of the CDR3 is TGTGCCAGCAGGAGATCGGGGGACGCGTACGAGCAGTACTTC. This gives the protein CASRRSGDAYEQYF.

The chain employs TRBV30 and TRBJ1-1; D is perhaps TRBD1 (5 bases). The CDR3 is 13 residues long. Trimming took 2 bases from V and 2 from J, leaving 9 bases between them. Germline V gene sequence: CDR1 GTSNPN, CDR2 SVGIG (reference sequence). The CDR3 nucleotides are TGTGCCTGGAGTATCACAGGTAACACTGAAGCTTTCTTT. The encoded protein is CAWSITGNTEAFF.

This chain links TRBV15 with TRBJ1-4, with D hard to call. The CDR3 length is 15 residues. V was cut by 3 bases and J by 1 base, with 9 bases left in between. Looked up from germline, CDR1 is LNHNV and CDR2 is YYDKDF (reference sequence). CDR3 coding DNA: TGTGCCACCAGCAGGCGTCCGTTAACTAATGAAAAACTGTTTTTT. Translation: CATSRRPLTNEKLFF.

This sequence joins TRBV1 and TRBJ1-2; TRBD1 was called by the table and not checked on the DNA. TRBV1 has pseudogene status. The CDR3 spans 18 residues. The CDR3 loop is CTSSQDRTGAIGDYGYTF. DNA for the CDR3: TGCACCAGCAGCCAAGACAGGACAGGGGCGATCGGGGACTATGGCTACACCTTC.

The chain has TRBV10-3 and TRBJ1-1, with TRBD1 as a possible D gene (5 bases). Germline CDR1 and CDR2: ENHRY and SYGVKD. The CDR3 extends over 14 amino acids. Trimming removed 3 bases at V and 0 bases at J, with 8 bases between. The CDR3 reads CAISENRLNTEAFF. For the CDR3, the DNA is TGTGCCATCAGTGAAAACAGGCTGAACACTGAAGCTTTCTTT.

The V and J genes are TRBV18 and TRBJ1-1; D is possibly TRBD1 (5 bases). This CDR3 region has 17 residues. The V gene's germline CDR1 is KGHSH and CDR2 LQKENI. Trimming took 0 bases from V and 4 from J, leaving 18 bases between them. The CDR3 nucleotides are TGTGCCAGCTCACCACCCCCAGGGACTGGAGGCGTCACTGAAGCTTTCTTT. Translation: CASSPPPGTGGVTEAFF.